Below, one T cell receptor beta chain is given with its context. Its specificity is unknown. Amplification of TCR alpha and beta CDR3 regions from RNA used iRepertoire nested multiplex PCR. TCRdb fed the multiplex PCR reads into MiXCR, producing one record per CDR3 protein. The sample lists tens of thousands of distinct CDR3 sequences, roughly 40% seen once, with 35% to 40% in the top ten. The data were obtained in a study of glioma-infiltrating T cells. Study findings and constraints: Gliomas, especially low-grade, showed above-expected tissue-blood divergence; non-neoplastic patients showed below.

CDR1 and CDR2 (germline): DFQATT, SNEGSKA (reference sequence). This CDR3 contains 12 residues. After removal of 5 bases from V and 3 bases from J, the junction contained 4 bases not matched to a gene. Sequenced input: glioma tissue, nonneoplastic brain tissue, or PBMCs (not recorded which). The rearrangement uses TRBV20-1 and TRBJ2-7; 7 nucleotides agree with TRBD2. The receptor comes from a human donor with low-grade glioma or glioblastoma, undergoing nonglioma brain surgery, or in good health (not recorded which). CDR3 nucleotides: TGCAGTGCTGGGGGGGGGGACTACGAGCAGTACTTC. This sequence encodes CSAGGGDYEQYF.